What follows are 32 T cell receptor beta chains derived from one specimen sequenced in a study of metastatic and nonmetastatic thyroid tumors. TCRdb redid the clone calls on the PCR reads using MiXCR. The data show about 7,300 clones, about 20% seen once. Thyroid surgery was preceded by no treatment in any patient. Sequences were obtained from adjacent normal tissue. Receptors originate from a female donor with papillary thyroid cancer or a benign thyroid nodule (not recorded which). Some clones in this sample may be carry-over from other donors' samples.

This clone is medium-sized (0.01 to 0.1%) by share. Here the CDR3 DNA reads TGCGCCAGCAGCTTAGCGGGGGGCACAGATACGCAGTATTTT. This codes for CASSLAGGTDTQYF. The chain has TRBV10-2 and TRBJ2-3; 9 nucleotides align to TRBD2. Losses at the gene ends were 6 bases for V and 1 base for J; bases not matched to a gene: 2. Germline CDR1 reads WSHSY; CDR2 reads SAAADI. The CDR3 is 14 residues long.

V usage is TRBV12-3 or TRBV12-4 and J usage is TRBJ2-1; 7 bases fit TRBD2. V shed 7 bases and J 8 bases; nucleotides not matched to a gene: 8. The CDR3 is 13 amino acids. The CDR3: CASTEGGVHEQFF. The CDR3 DNA sequence: TGTGCCAGCACCGAGGGAGGGGTGCATGAGCAGTTCTTC.

This clone turned up a few times. The junction does not match germline at one end; this may be a read error. V usage is TRBV28 and J usage is TRBJ2-3, with TRBD2 identical over 9 bases. The length of the CDR3 is 15 residues. Germline values: CDR1 MDHEN, CDR2 SYDVKM. The CDR3, as DNA: TGTACCAGTGGTTCCTTAGCGGGGGACACAGATACGCAGTATTTT. This gives the protein CTSGSLAGDTDTQYF.

The chain couples TRBV11-1 to TRBJ2-3; 8 bases fit TRBD2. With 3 bases clipped from V and 2 bases from J, the junction kept 4 bases outside the gene matches. CDR1 SGHAT and CDR2 FQDESV come from the germline V gene (reference sequence). There are 15 residues in the CDR3. CDR3 protein: CASSLSGRDTDTQYF. As DNA, the CDR3 is TGTGCCAGCAGCTTGAGCGGGAGAGACACAGATACGCAGTATTTT.

This clone is deemed medium-sized. The chain recombines TRBV28 with TRBJ1-2; no definite D call. The CDR3 spans 12 residues. The V gene's germline CDR1 is MDHEN and CDR2 SYDVKM. V was shortened by 11 bases and J by 8 bases, with 18 bases between the two germline ends. The CDR3 loop reads CAVEEHIGGYTF. The CDR3 bases are TGTGCCGTAGAGGAACACATCGGGGGCTACACCTTC.

Relative to its sample, this clone is medium-sized. The chain uses TRBV12-3 or TRBV12-4 and TRBJ2-7; D perhaps matches TRBD2 (5 bases). V was trimmed by 3 bases and J by 0 bases, leaving 12 bases between them. The CDR3 is 15 amino acids. This chain's CDR3 is CASSLMRTLSYEQYF. CDR3 DNA: TGTGCCAGCAGTTTGATGCGGACTCTCTCCTACGAGCAGTACTTC.

This clone was observed a handful of times. This chain joins TRBV30 and TRBJ1-2; D possibly corresponds to TRBD1 (5 bases). CDR1 is GTSNPN and CDR2 is SVGIG in the germline V gene (reference sequence). CDR3 length: 13 residues. The V gene lost 8 bases and the J gene lost 8 bases, with 21 bases spanning the gap. The DNA of the CDR3 is TGTGCCGGCAGGGTGGGGGTAACGTTCGGCTACACCTTC. It specifies CAGRVGVTFGYTF.

This clone was seen ten or more times. V and J are TRBV20-1 and TRBJ2-5, with TRBD2 as a possible D gene (6 bases). Per germline, CDR1 DFQATT and CDR2 SNEGSKA (reference sequence). The V end was cut by 6 bases, the J end by 2 bases, with 22 bases between. This CDR3 contains 16 residues. In DNA, the CDR3 is TGCAGTGCGGGAGGCAGGGCCTTGGGGGGACAAGAGACCCAGTACTTC. Encoded protein: CSAGGRALGGQETQYF.

By share, this clone counts as medium-sized. V gene TRBV20-1 combines with J gene TRBJ2-1; D remains ambiguous. The length of the CDR3 is 13 residues. Germline V gene sequence: CDR1 DFQATT, CDR2 SNEGSKA (reference sequence). The V end was cut by 4 bases, the J end by 8 bases, with 15 bases between. CDR3: CSATERAAYEQFF. The CDR3, as DNA: TGCAGTGCTACAGAAAGGGCGGCTTATGAGCAGTTCTTC.

This clone is labeled medium-sized (0.01 to 0.1%). The same CDR3 can be traced to other DNA sequences in this sample. This sequence joins TRBV2 and TRBJ2-3; no clear D. Trimming took 5 bases from V and 9 from J, leaving 12 bases between them. In germline, CDR1 is SNHLY, CDR2 FYNNEI. The CDR3 spans 12 residues. This CDR3 reads CASSLHLETQYF. In DNA, the CDR3 is TGTGCCAGCAGTCTTCACCTAGAGACGCAGTATTTT.

This clone is judged medium-sized. The chain is built from TRBV2 and TRBJ1-1; D possibly corresponds to TRBD1 (6 bases). Per the germline V gene, CDR1 is SNHLY and CDR2 is FYNNEI. V was pared by 7 bases and J by 5 bases, with 17 bases between. The CDR3 contains 14 residues. CDR3 amino acids: CASKGGGGGTEAFF. The CDR3 coding sequence is TGTGCCAGCAAAGGGGGTGGGGGAGGAACTGAAGCTTTCTTT.

This clone is medium-sized within its sample. V usage is TRBV11-3 and J usage is TRBJ2-7; TRBD2 is a possible D gene (6 bases). V lost 4 bases and J 3 bases, leaving 16 bases between the germline ends. In germline, CDR1 is SGHNT, CDR2 YENEEA. This CDR3 comprises 15 residues. The DNA for the CDR3 is TGTGCCAGCAGCTCCGCGTTTGCGGGATACTACGAGCAGTACTTC. Its protein is CASSSAFAGYYEQYF.

This clone appeared many times. A much larger clone lies one base from this, so it may be a read error. The rearrangement joins TRBV11-3 to TRBJ2-1; tentatively, D is TRBD2 (7 bases). Germline assignment: CDR1 SGHNT and CDR2 YENEEA. This CDR3 spans 13 amino acids. The V end lost 11 bases, the J end lost 5 bases, and 16 bases lay between the germline ends. CDR3 in amino acids: CAGARGGDNEQFF. The DNA for the CDR3 is TGTGCCGGAGCCAGGGGAGGGGACAATGAGCAGTTCTTC.

This clone was recorded at least ten times. This same CDR3 is encoded by further DNA sequences in the sample. The V and J genes are TRBV3-1 and TRBJ1-6, with D unclear. Germline lookup yields CDR1 LGHDT and CDR2 YNNKEL (reference sequence). V lost 7 bases, J lost 6 bases, and 13 bases lay in between. This CDR3 has 14 amino acids. The CDR3 nucleotides are TGTGCCAGCACCCCCCTCAGAGGTAATTCACCCCTCCACTTT. Its translation: CASTPLRGNSPLHF. The whole variable domain, filled in from reference TRBV3-1 and TRBJ1-6, reads DTAVSQTPKYLVTQMGNDKSIKCEQNLGHDTMYWYKQDSKKFLKIMFSYNNKELIINETVPNRFSPKSPDKAHLNLHINSLELGDSAVYFCASTPLRGNSPLHFGNGTRLTVT.

This clone rates as medium-sized. CDR3 in DNA: TGTGCCAGCAGTTTAACCAATCAGCCCCAGCATTTT. This sequence encodes CASSLTNQPQHF. V gene TRBV12-3 or TRBV12-4 combines with J gene TRBJ1-5, with D hard to call. CDR3 length: 12 amino acids. The ends were cut back, 2 bases at V and 3 bases at J, with 2 bases in the middle.

This clone occurred many times. The J gene is TRBJ2-2, the V gene TRBV20-1, with 9 nucleotides matching TRBD2. V was pared by 3 bases and J by 5 bases, with 4 bases of the junction left unmatched. CDR1 is DFQATT and CDR2 is SNEGSKA in the germline V gene (reference sequence). There are 14 residues in the CDR3. This CDR3 is CSASGGRGTGELFF. Here the CDR3 DNA reads TGCAGTGCTAGCGGCGGGAGGGGTACCGGGGAGCTGTTTTTT.

This clone is medium-sized by share. The chain combines TRBV11-2 with TRBJ1-6; a possible D gene is TRBD1 (5 bases). V was cut by 2 bases and J by 0 bases, with 11 bases left in between. Germline CDR1 SGHAT, CDR2 FQNNGV. The CDR3 spans 17 residues. In DNA form, the CDR3 reads TGTGCCAGCAGCTTATATGCAGGGAGCTCCTATAATTCACCCCTCCACTTT. The encoded protein is CASSLYAGSSYNSPLHF.

Judged by abundance, this clone is medium-sized. The gene calls are TRBV2 and TRBJ2-5; 7 nucleotides line up with TRBD1. Per germline, CDR1 SNHLY and CDR2 FYNNEI. The CDR3 runs to 14 residues. V lost 6 bases and J lost 1; bases outside the gene matches: 5. The CDR3 DNA reads as TGTGCCAGCAGGACAGGGACCTCCCAAGAGACCCAGTACTTC. It is translated as CASRTGTSQETQYF.

This clone counts as medium-sized (0.01 to 0.1%). The chain couples TRBV6-1 to TRBJ2-7, with D unresolved. Germline assignment: CDR1 MNHNS and CDR2 SASEGT. The CDR3 sequence is 15 residues long. V lost 2 bases and J lost 2, with 13 bases in between. CDR3 in amino acids: CASSELSLNAYEQYF. The CDR3 DNA is TGTGCCAGCAGTGAACTCAGTTTGAACGCCTACGAGCAGTACTTC.

This clone was detected only a few times. A read error may produce the germline difference seen at one junction end. J is TRBJ2-7 and V is TRBV28; D unclear. CDR1 is MDHEN, CDR2 SYDVKM, per germline. The CDR3 extends over 11 amino acids. The CDR3 DNA is TGTGCCAGCAGTTTACTCTACGAGCAGCACTTC. Protein sequence: CASSLLYEQHF. The full variable domain, completed using reference TRBV28 and TRBJ2-7, is DVKVTQSSRYLVKRTGEKVFLECVQDMDHENMFWYRQDPGLGLRLIYFSYDVKMKEKGDIPEGYSVSREKKERFSLILESASTNQTSMYLCASSLLYEQHFGPGTRLTVT.

A word on this clone: One end of the junction is discordant with germline, which a read error may explain. The chain employs TRBV20-1 and TRBJ2-5; 9 positions match TRBD2. The CDR3 runs 14 residues. The germline CDR1 and CDR2 sequences are DFQATT and SNEGSKA (reference sequence). CDR3 nucleotide sequence: TGCAGTGCTGGAGAAGCGGGGGGTCAAGAGACCCAGTACTTC. Its translation is CSAGEAGGQETQYF.

Within the sample, this clone is medium-sized. The genes are TRBV5-6 and TRBJ2-7; D is perhaps TRBD1 or TRBD2 (5 bases each). CDR3 length: 18 residues. CDR1 SGHDT and CDR2 YYEEEE come from the germline V gene. V was pared by 0 bases and J by 0 bases, with 19 bases between. In DNA, the CDR3 is TGTGCCAGCAGCTTGGAACTAATACGGGACGGAACCTCCTACGAGCAGTACTTC. Its protein product is CASSLELIRDGTSYEQYF.

A remark on this clone: A read error may produce the germline difference seen at one junction end. The rearrangement joins TRBV11-2 to TRBJ2-7; the D gene is possibly TRBD2 (6 bases). Germline-derived CDR1 and CDR2 are SGHAT and FQNNGV. The CDR3 has 13 residues. The CDR3 loop is CASSLDSVASVHF. The CDR3, as DNA: TGTGCCAGCAGCTTAGATAGTGTCGCTAGCGTGCACTTC.

The rearrangement joins TRBV20-1 to TRBJ2-7; D is perhaps TRBD1 or TRBD2 (5 bases each). V was pared by 4 bases and J by 5 bases, with 9 bases between. Germline V gene lookup returns CDR1 DFQATT and CDR2 SNEGSKA (reference sequence). This CDR3 is 11 amino acids long. The CDR3 nucleotides are TGCAGTGCTATGAGGGGTGACGAGCAGTACTTC. Protein product: CSAMRGDEQYF.

By share, this clone ranks as medium-sized. This specimen includes other DNA sequences encoding the same CDR3. The chain couples TRBV20-1 to TRBJ2-7; 9 nucleotides align to TRBD1. V was clipped by 3 bases and J by 7 bases; unmatched bases: 7. Germline loops: CDR1 DFQATT, CDR2 SNEGSKA (reference sequence). The CDR3 runs to 13 residues. The CDR3 here is CSASGTGSKEQYF. The CDR3 DNA reads TGCAGTGCTAGCGGGACAGGGTCTAAGGAGCAGTACTTC.

This clone has more than one count but fewer than ten. This chain joins TRBV7-2 and TRBJ1-2; possible D gene TRBD1, 5 bases. The CDR3 loop spans 12 amino acids. The V and J ends lost 4 bases and 7 bases respectively, with 10 bases between them. Germline CDR1 reads SGHTA; CDR2 reads FQGNSA. The DNA for the CDR3 is TGTGCCAGCAGCTCGATAGGGGCTGGCTACACCTTC. This encodes CASSSIGAGYTF.

This clone was picked up a small number of times. The chain employs TRBV6-1 and TRBJ1-6; 10 nucleotides match TRBD1. CDR3 length: 16 amino acids. Germline CDR1 is MNHNS and CDR2 is SASEGT. Germline trimming cut 6 bases from V and 3 bases from J; bases unmatched to any gene: 5. CDR3 nucleotide sequence: TGTGCCAGCAGAACCCGGACAGGGGGCTATAATTCACCCCTCCACTTT. Translating gives CASRTRTGGYNSPLHF.

Sample share makes this clone medium-sized (0.01 to 0.1%). The rearrangement uses TRBV20-1 and TRBJ1-4; 9 bases line up with TRBD1. The CDR3 totals 13 residues. The junction had 6 bases not matched to a gene; V was cut back by 5 bases and J by 8 bases. The V gene's germline CDR1 is DFQATT and CDR2 SNEGSKA (reference sequence). For the CDR3, the DNA is TGCAGTGCTCCGGGACAGGGCAACGAAAAACTGTTTTTT. This translates into CSAPGQGNEKLFF.

In this sample, this clone turned up many times. The chain has TRBV6-1 and TRBJ2-5; weak D call: TRBD2 (5 bases). Germline CDR1 MNHNS, CDR2 SASEGT. The V end was cut by 3 bases, the J end by 5 bases, with 10 bases between. This CDR3 is 13 amino acids long. CDR3 coding DNA: TGTGCCAGCAGTGACGGGGTCTGGGAGACCCAGTACTTC. It yields the protein CASSDGVWETQYF.

In its sample, this clone was seen many times. This chain joins TRBV20-1 and TRBJ2-3, with TRBD1 matching over 7 bases. The CDR3 length is 14 residues. The V gene end was trimmed by 5 bases and the J gene end by 6 bases; junction bases not matched to a gene: 11. The germline CDR1 and CDR2 sequences are DFQATT and SNEGSKA (reference sequence). DNA for the CDR3: TGCAGTGCTGCTAGGGGGCCCGAGAGGGATACGCAGTATTTT. Its protein is CSAARGPERDTQYF.

This clone was detected ten times or more. This sequence joins TRBV11-2 and TRBJ1-1, with D tentatively TRBD1 (6 bases). Per germline, CDR1 SGHAT and CDR2 FQNNGV. V gave up 5 bases and J gave up 1 base, with 17 bases separating them. CDR3 size: 16 residues. CDR3 nucleotide sequence: TGTGCCAGCAGCCCGCGAAGGGGGGGGTGGAACACTGAAGCTTTCTTT. Translated: CASSPRRGGWNTEAFF.

By proportion, this clone is medium-sized. The chain recombines TRBV28 with TRBJ1-2, with 7 bases lining up with TRBD1. The CDR3 totals 16 residues. Germline V gene sequence: CDR1 MDHEN, CDR2 SYDVKM. V trimming: 7 bases; J trimming: 2 bases; junction bases outside the gene matches: 13. DNA of the CDR3: TGTGCCAGCACCCGAAGGGGGCAGGTTCCAAACTATGGCTACACCTTC. Its translation is CASTRRGQVPNYGYTF.